The next 3 T cell receptor beta chains were all read from a single sample in a study of T cell repertoires in cytomegalovirus infection. These TCRs' antigens remain unknown. TCRdb analysed the reads with MiXCR anew, one entry per CDR3 protein. The sample records 600,000 to 700,000 distinct CDR3 sequences, approximately 33% being singletons. The starting material was cultured PBMCs, obtained from culture after CMV antigen stimulation. The receptors were gathered from a human donor in good health (CMV status not recorded). Some clones in this sample may be carry-over from other donors' samples.

The genes are TRBV4-3 and TRBJ2-5; 9 bases align to TRBD2. Germline CDR1 and CDR2: LGHNA and YSLEER. V was pared by 1 base and J by 2 bases, with 2 bases of the junction left unmatched. CDR3 size: 15 residues. The CDR3 coding sequence is TGCGCCAGCAGCCAAGTAGCGGGAGATCAAGAGACCCAGTACTTC. Translated, it gives CASSQVAGDQETQYF.

This clonotype was observed a handful of times. The chain carries TRBV7-8 and TRBJ1-3; TRBD1 is a possible D gene (6 bases). The CDR3 is 14 residues long. V dropped 0 bases and J dropped 3 bases, with 6 bases sitting between them. CDR1 and CDR2 from the germline V gene are SGHVS and FQNEAQ. The CDR3 loop is CASSLAGGGNTIYF. CDR3 coding DNA: TGTGCCAGCAGCTTAGCAGGGGGTGGAAACACCATATATTTT.

V gene TRBV10-3 combines with J gene TRBJ2-7; 8 nucleotides agree with TRBD1. Per the germline V gene, CDR1 is ENHRY and CDR2 is SYGVKD. The CDR3 is made up of 15 amino acids. The junction had 5 bases not matched to a gene; V was cut back by 4 bases and J by 0 bases. CDR3 sequence reads: CAISAGQVSSYEQYF. In nucleotides, the CDR3 is TGTGCCATCAGTGCGGGACAGGTTAGCTCCTACGAGCAGTACTTC.